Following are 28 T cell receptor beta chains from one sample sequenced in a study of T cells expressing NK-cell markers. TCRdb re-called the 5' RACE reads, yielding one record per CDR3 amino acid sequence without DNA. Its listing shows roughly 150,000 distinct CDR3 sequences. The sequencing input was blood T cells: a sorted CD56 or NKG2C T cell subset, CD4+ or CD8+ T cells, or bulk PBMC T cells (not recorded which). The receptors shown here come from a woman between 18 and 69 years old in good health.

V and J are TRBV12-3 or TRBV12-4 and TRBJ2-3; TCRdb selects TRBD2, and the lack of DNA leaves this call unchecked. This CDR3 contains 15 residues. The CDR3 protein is CASSLASGGTDTQYF.

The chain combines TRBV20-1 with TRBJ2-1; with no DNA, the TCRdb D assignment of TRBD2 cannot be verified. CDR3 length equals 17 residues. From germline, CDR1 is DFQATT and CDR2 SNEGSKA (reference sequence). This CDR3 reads CSADLITSGASYNEQFF.

The CDR3 spells CSARGASGSFHEQYF. This sequence joins TRBV20-1 and TRBJ2-7; TCRdb's D call, TRBD2, is unchecked because there is no DNA. This CDR3 region has 15 residues. Looked up from germline, CDR1 is DFQATT and CDR2 is SNEGSKA (reference sequence).

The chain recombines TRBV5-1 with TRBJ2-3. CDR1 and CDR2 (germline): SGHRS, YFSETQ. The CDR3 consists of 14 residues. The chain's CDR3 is CASSFNFLRDTQYF.

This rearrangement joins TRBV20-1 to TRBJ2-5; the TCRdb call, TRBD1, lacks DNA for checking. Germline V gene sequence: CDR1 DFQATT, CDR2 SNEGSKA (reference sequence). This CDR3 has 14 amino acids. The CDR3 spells CSARPGQGSATQYF.

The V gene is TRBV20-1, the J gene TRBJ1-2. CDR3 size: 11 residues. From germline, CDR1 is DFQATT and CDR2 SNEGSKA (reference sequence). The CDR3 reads CSARDPSGYTF.

This CDR3 is CASSFLGGNYGYTF. The chain combines TRBV5-5 with TRBJ1-2; with no DNA, the TCRdb D assignment of TRBD1 cannot be verified. Germline values: CDR1 SGHKS, CDR2 YYEKEE (reference sequence). CDR3 length: 14 residues.

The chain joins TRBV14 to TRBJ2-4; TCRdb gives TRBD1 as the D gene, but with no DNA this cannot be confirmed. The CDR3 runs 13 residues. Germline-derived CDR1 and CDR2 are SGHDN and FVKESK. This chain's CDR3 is CASSQNPGPIQYF. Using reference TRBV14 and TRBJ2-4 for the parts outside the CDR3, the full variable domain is EAGVTQFPSHSVIEKGQTVTLRCDPISGHDNLYWYRRVMGKEIKFLLHFVKESKQDESGMPNNRFLAERTGGTYSTLKVQPAELEDSGVYFCASSQNPGPIQYFGAGTRLSVL.

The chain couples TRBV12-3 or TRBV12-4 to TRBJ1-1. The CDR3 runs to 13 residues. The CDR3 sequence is CASNIDPNTEAFF.

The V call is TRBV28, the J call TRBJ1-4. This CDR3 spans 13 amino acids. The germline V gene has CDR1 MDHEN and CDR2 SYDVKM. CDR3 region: CASMYSTNEKLFF.

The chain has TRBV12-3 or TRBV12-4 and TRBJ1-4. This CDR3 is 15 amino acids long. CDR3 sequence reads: CASSPTGGPNEKLFF.

CDR3 sequence: CASSVRGVQPQHF. The rearrangement links TRBV6-1 to TRBJ1-5; the D gene TCRdb calls, TRBD1, cannot be checked with no DNA. Germline loops: CDR1 MNHNS, CDR2 SASEGT. The CDR3 is made up of 13 amino acids.

CDR3: CSARGTSGGIQETQYF. V and J are TRBV20-1 and TRBJ2-5; TCRdb indicates TRBD2, and absent DNA this call remains unverified. The CDR3 runs 16 residues. Per the germline V gene, CDR1 is DFQATT and CDR2 is SNEGSKA (reference sequence).

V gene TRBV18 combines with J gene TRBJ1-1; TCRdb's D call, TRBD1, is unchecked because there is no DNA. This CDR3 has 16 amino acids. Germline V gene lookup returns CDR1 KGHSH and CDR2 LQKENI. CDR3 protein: CASSPTDSNMNTEAFF.

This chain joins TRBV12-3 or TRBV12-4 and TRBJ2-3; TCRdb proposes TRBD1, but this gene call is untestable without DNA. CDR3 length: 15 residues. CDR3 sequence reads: CASRQDRGGTDTQYF.

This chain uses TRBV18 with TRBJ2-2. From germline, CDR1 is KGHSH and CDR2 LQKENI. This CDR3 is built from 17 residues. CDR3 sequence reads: CASSPTGTPANTGELFF.

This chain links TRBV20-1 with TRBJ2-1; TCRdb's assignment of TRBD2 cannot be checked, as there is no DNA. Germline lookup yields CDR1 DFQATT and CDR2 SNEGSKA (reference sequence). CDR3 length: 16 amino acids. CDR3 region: CSARGARTSGHNEQFF.

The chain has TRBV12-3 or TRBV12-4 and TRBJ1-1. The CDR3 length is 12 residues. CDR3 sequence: CASSLNPTEAFF.

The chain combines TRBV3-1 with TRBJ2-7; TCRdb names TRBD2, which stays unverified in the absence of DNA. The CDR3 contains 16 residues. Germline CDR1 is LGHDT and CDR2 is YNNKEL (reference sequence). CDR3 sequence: CASSSLRQSPSYEQYF.

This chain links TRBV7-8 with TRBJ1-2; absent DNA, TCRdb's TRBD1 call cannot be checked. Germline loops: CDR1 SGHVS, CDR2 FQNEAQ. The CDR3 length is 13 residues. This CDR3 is CASSGRVPKGYTF.

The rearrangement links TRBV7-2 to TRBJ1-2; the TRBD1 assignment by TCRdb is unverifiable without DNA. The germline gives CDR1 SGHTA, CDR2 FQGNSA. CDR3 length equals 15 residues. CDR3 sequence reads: CASSRQRQAAEGYTF. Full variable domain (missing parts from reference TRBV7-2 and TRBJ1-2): GAGVSQSPSNKVTEKGKDVELRCDPISGHTALYWYRQSLGQGLEFLIYFQGNSAPDKSGLPSDRFSAERTGGSVSTLTIQRTQQEDSAVYLCASSRQRQAAEGYTFGSGTRLTVV.

CDR3 residues: CSAPHRSSTDTQYF. The chain carries TRBV20-1 and TRBJ2-3; the TCRdb call, TRBD1, lacks DNA for checking. The CDR3 has 14 amino acids. From germline, CDR1 is DFQATT and CDR2 SNEGSKA (reference sequence).

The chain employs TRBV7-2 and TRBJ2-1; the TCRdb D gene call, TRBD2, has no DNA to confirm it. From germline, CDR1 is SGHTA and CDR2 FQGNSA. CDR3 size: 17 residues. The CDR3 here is CASSSWTSLRSYNEQFF.

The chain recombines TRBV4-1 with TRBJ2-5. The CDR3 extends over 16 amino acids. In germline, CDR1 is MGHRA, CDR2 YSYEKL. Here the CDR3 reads CASSHADRLRPETQYF.

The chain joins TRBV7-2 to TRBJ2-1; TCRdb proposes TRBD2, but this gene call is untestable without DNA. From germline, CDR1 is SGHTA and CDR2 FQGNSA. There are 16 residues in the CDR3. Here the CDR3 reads CASSLVASGNYNEQFF. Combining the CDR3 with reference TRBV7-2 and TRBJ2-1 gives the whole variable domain GAGVSQSPSNKVTEKGKDVELRCDPISGHTALYWYRQSLGQGLEFLIYFQGNSAPDKSGLPSDRFSAERTGGSVSTLTIQRTQQEDSAVYLCASSLVASGNYNEQFFGPGTRLTVL.

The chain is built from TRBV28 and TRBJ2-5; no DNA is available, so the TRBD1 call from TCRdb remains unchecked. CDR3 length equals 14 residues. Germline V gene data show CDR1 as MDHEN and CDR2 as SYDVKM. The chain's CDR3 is CASSLLGARETQYF.

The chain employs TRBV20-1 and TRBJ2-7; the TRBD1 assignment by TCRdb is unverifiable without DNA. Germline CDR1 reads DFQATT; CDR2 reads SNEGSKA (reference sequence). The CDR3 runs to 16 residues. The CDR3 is CSARDRGAPQVREQYF.

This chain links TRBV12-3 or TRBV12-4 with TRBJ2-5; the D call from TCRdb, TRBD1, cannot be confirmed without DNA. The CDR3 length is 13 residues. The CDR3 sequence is CASQLGGQETQYF.